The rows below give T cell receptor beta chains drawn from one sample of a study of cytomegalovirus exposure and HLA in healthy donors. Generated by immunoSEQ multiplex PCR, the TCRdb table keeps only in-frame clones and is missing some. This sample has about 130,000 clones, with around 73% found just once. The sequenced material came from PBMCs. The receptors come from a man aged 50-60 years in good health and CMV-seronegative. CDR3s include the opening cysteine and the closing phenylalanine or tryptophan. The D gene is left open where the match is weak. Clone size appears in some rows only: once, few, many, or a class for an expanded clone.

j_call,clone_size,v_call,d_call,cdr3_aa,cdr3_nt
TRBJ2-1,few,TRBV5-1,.,CASSLRLAGYNEQFF,TGCGCCAGCAGCTTGCGGCTAGCCGGGTACAATGAGCAGTTCTTC
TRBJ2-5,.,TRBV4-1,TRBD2,CASSLNGVAGPQETQYF,TGCGCCAGCAGCCTAAATGGGGTAGCGGGACCCCAGGAGACCCAGTACTTC
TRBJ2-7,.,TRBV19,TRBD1,CASSYSGQVEYEQYF,TGTGCCAGTAGTTATTCCGGACAGGTCGAGTACGAGCAGTACTTC
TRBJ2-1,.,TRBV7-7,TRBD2,CASSLAAYNEQFF,TGTGCTAGCAGTCTAGCGGCTTACAATGAGCAGTTCTTC
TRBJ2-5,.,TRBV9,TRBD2,CASSVSPAGGGETQYF,TGTGCCAGCAGCGTTTCCCCAGCGGGAGGTGGTGAGACCCAGTACTTC
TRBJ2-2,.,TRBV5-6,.,CASSLARQGRATGELFF,TGTGCCAGCAGCTTGGCCCGACAGGGGAGGGCCACCGGGGAGCTGTTTTTT
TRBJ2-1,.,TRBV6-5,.,CASGRNEQFF,TGTGCCAGCGGGCGAAATGAGCAGTTCTTC
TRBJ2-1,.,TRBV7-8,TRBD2,CASSSYPGTSGADRGYEQFF,TGTGCCAGCAGCTCTTACCCCGGGACTAGCGGGGCGGACCGGGGGTATGAGCAGTTCTTC
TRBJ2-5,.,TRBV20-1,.,CSARQETQYF,TGCAGTGCTAGACAGGAGACCCAGTACTTC
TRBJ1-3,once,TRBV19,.,CASMTGLYSGNTIYF,TGTGCCAGTATGACAGGTCTTTACTCTGGAAACACCATATATTTT
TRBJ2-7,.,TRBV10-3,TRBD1,CAISEGVWAGGFYEQYF,TGTGCCATCAGTGAGGGTGTTTGGGCAGGGGGCTTCTACGAGCAGTACTTC
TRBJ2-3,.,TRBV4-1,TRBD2,CASSQDRTSGSTDTQYF,TGCGCCAGCAGCCAAGATCGGACTAGCGGGAGCACAGATACGCAGTATTTT
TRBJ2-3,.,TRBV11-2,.,CASSLYPEIDTDTQYF,TGTGCCAGCAGCTTATATCCAGAAATCGACACAGATACGCAGTATTTT
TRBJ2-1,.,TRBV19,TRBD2,CASSVLAGVFAEQFF,TGTGCCAGTAGTGTACTAGCGGGAGTGTTTGCTGAGCAGTTCTTC
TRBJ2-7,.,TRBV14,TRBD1,CASSQVTGNEQYF,TGTGCCAGCAGCCAAGTGACAGGGAACGAGCAGTACTTC
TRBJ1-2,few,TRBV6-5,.,CASSLRQNYGYTF,TGTGCCAGCAGTTTGCGACAGAACTATGGCTACACCTTC
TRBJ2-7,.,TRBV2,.,CAGSDVLTRQYF,TGTGCCGGCAGTGACGTCCTTACGAGGCAGTACTTC
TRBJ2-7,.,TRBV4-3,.,CASSQDYGLSTYEQYF,TGCGCCAGCAGCCAAGATTATGGACTATCCACCTACGAGCAGTACTTC
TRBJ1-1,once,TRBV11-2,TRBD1,CASSLETGAHTEAFF,TGTGCCAGCAGCTTAGAAACAGGGGCTCACACTGAAGCTTTCTTT
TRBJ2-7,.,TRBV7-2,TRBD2,CASSSVLSSGSYEQYF,TGTGCCAGCAGCTCTGTATTGTCTAGCGGATCCTACGAGCAGTACTTC
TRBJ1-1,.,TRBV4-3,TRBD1,CASSQVGTGYNEAFF,TGCGCCAGCAGCCAAGTTGGGACAGGATATAATGAAGCTTTCTTT
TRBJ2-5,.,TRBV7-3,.,CASSLRREETQYF,TGTGCCAGCAGCTTACGGCGGGAAGAGACCCAGTACTTC
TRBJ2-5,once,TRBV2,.,CASSELAFQETQYF,TGTGCCAGCAGTGAACTAGCGTTCCAAGAGACCCAGTACTTC
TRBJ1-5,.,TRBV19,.,CASSKGVSSNQPQHF,TGTGCCAGTAGTAAGGGGGTCTCGAGCAATCAGCCCCAGCATTTT
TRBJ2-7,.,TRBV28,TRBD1,CASRTSGTGGNYEQYF,TGTGCCAGCAGAACTTCCGGGACAGGGGGCAACTACGAGCAGTACTTC
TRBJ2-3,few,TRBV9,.,CASSVVPTGNTDTQYF,TGTGCCAGCAGCGTAGTCCCGACTGGCAACACAGATACGCAGTATTTT
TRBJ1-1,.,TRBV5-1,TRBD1,CASSSQTGNMNTEAFF,TGCGCCAGCAGCTCTCAGACAGGGAACATGAACACTGAAGCTTTCTTT
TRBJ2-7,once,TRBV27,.,CASSLYGSGTYEQYF,TGTGCCAGCAGTTTATATGGTAGCGGTACCTACGAGCAGTACTTC
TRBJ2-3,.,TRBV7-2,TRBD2,CASSFGLAGRDTQYF,TGTGCCAGCAGCTTCGGTCTAGCGGGAAGAGATACGCAGTATTTT
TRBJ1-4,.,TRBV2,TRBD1,CASSRDRENEKLFF,TGTGCCAGCAGTCGGGACAGGGAGAATGAAAAACTGTTTTTT
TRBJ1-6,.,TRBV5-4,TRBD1,CASSLGGGDSANSPLHF,TGTGCCAGCAGCTTGGGGGGCGGGGACAGCGCTAATTCACCCCTCCACTTT
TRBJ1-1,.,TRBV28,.,CAIRGGPVNTEAFF,TGTGCCATCCGAGGGGGACCTGTGAACACTGAAGCTTTCTTT
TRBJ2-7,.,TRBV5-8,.,CASSFLSVYEQYF,TGTGCCAGCAGCTTCCTCTCGGTTTACGAGCAGTACTTC
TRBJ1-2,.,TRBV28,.,CASSALPGGRGDYGYTF,TGTGCCAGCAGTGCACTCCCCGGGGGAAGGGGCGACTATGGCTACACCTTC
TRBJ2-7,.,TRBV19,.,CASSIPGGLYEQYF,TGTGCCAGTAGTATTCCGGGCGGGCTGTACGAGCAGTACTTC
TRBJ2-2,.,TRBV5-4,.,CASSLGVPNTGELFF,TGTGCCAGCAGCTTAGGGGTTCCGAACACCGGGGAGCTGTTTTTT
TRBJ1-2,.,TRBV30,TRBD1,CAWSVLDRASGGYTF,TGTGCCTGGAGTGTACTCGACAGGGCAAGCGGTGGCTACACCTTC
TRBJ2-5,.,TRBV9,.,CASSADSQETQYF,TGTGCCAGCAGCGCAGACAGCCAAGAGACCCAGTACTTC
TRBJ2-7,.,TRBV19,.,CASSIGGSSYEQYF,TGTGCCAGTAGTATTGGTGGGAGCTCCTACGAGCAGTACTTC
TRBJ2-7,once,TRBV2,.,CASSDQQISYEQYF,TGTGCCAGCAGTGATCAACAGATCTCCTACGAGCAGTACTTC
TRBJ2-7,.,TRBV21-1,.,CASSKAKGAYEQYF,TGTGCCAGCAGCAAAGCGAAGGGGGCCTACGAGCAGTACTTC
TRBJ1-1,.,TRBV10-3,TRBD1,CAAGQGGSTEAFF,TGTGCCGCCGGACAGGGGGGTTCCACTGAAGCTTTCTTT
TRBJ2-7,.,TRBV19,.,CASSSPGLYEQYF,TGTGCCAGTAGTAGCCCGGGACTCTACGAGCAGTACTTC
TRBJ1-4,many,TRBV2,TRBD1,CASSDRTGFNEKLFF,TGTGCCAGCAGTGACCGGACAGGGTTTAATGAAAAACTGTTTTTT
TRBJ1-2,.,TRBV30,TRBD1,CAQQGPGYTF,TGTGCCCAACAGGGGCCTGGCTACACCTTC
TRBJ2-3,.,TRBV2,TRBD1,CASTAGTGVQDTQYF,TGTGCCAGCACCGCTGGGACAGGGGTTCAAGATACGCAGTATTTT
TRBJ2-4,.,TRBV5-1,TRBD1,CASSPSPTGLAKNIQYF,TGCGCCAGCAGCCCCAGCCCGACAGGGCTAGCCAAAAACATTCAGTACTTC
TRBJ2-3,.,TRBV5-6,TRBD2,CASSFRLAGSTDTQYF,TGTGCCAGCAGCTTCCGACTAGCGGGCTCCACAGATACGCAGTATTTT
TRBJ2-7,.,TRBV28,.,CASSFSALRCEQYF,TGTGCCAGCAGTTTTTCAGCCTTGCGGTGCGAGCAGTACTTC
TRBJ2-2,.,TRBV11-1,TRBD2,CASSGLGAGGSTGELFF,TGTGCCAGCAGCGGTCTTGGAGCGGGAGGATCCACCGGGGAGCTGTTTTTT
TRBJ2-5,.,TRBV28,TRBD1,CASSTPTGGKETQYF,TGTGCCAGCAGCACTCCGACAGGGGGCAAAGAGACCCAGTACTTC
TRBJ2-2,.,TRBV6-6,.,CASSYSDSGELFF,TGTGCCAGCAGTTACTCCGACAGCGGGGAGCTGTTTTTT
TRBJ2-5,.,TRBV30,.,CARQDGDQETQYF,TGTGCCCGCCAGGACGGGGACCAAGAGACCCAGTACTTC
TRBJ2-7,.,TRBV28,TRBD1,CASSSQDRAGEQYF,TGTGCCAGCAGTTCTCAAGACAGGGCTGGGGAGCAGTACTTC
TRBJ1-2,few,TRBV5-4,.,CASSYNQVAPPHGYTF,TGTGCCAGCAGCTATAACCAGGTTGCCCCCCCCCATGGCTACACCTTC
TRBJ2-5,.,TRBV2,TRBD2,CASSASSGTEETQYF,TGTGCCAGCAGTGCCTCTAGCGGGACGGAAGAGACCCAGTACTTC